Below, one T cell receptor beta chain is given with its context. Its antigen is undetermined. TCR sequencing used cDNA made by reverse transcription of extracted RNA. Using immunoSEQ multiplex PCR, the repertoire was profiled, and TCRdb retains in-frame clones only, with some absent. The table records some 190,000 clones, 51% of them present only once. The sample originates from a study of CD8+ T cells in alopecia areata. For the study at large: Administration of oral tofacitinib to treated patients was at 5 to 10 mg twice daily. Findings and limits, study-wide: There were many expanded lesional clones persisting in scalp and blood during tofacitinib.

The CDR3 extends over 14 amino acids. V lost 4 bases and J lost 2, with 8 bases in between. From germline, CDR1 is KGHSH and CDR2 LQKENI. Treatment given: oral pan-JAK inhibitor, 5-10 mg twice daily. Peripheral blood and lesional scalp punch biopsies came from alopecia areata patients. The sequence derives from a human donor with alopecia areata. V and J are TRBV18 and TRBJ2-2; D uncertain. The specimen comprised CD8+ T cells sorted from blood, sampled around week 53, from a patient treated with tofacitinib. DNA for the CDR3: TGTGCCAGCTCACTGAAGGGAAACACCGGGGAGCTGTTTTTT. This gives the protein CASSLKGNTGELFF.